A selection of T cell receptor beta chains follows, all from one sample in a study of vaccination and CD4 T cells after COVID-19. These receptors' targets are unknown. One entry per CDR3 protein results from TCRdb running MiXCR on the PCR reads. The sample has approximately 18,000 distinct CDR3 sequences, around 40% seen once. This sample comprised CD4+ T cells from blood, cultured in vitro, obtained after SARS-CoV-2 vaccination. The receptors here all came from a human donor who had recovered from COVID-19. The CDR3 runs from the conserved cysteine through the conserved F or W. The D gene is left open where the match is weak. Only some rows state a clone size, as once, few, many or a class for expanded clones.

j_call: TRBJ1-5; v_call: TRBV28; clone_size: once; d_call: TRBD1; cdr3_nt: TGTGCCAGCCTCGAGACAGGGAGGGTCAATCAGCCCCAGCATTTT; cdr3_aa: CASLETGRVNQPQHF
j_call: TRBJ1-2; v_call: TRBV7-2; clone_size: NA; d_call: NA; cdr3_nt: TGTGCCAGCAGCTTATTCCAGATTGGGAATTGCGGCTACACCTTC; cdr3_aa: CASSLFQIGNCGYTF
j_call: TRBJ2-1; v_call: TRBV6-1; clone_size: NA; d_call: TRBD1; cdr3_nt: TGTGCCAGCAGGAAACAGGGGGCGGTTCGTAATGAGCAGTTCTTC; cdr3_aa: CASRKQGAVRNEQFF
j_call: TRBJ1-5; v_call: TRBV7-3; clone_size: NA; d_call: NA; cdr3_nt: TGTGCCAGCCCTTGGGGCACCTCCTCTGTTTATAGCAATCAGCCCCAGCATTTT; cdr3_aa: CASPWGTSSVYSNQPQHF
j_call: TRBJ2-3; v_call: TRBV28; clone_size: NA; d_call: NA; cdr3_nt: TGTGCCAGCAGTTTATCAGGGGGAGGGGCAGATACGCAGTATTTT; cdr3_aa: CASSLSGGGADTQYF
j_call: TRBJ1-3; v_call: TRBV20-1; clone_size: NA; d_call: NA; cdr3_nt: TGCAGTGCTAGAGAGTTGGGCAGCCCTGGAAACACCATATATTTT; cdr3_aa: CSARELGSPGNTIYF
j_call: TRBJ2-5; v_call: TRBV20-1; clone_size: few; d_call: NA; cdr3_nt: TGCAGTGCTAGACCCTTCAATGGATTCCAAGAGACCCAGTACTTC; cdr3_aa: CSARPFNGFQETQYF
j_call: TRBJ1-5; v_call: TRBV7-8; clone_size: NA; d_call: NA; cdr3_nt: TGTGCCAGCAGCCCACAGCGTAGCAATCAGCCCCAGCATTTT; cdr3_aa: CASSPQRSNQPQHF
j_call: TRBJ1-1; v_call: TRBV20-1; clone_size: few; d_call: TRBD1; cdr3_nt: TGCAGTGCTAGAGTCGGACAGGGTATGACTGAAGCTTTCTTT; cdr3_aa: CSARVGQGMTEAFF
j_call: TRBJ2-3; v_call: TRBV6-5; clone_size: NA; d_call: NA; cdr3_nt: TGTGCCAGCAGTTTTAGGGGGGACAGAGGCACAGATACGCAGTATTTT; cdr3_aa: CASSFRGDRGTDTQYF
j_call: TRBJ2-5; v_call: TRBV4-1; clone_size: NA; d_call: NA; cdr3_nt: TGCGCCAGCAGGAGTGGGTGGGGGTTCCAAGAGACCCAGTACTTC; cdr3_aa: CASRSGWGFQETQYF
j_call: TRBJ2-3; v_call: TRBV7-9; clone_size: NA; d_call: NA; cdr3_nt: TGTGCCAGCAGCTTATCCAGCACAGATACGCAGTATTTT; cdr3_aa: CASSLSSTDTQYF
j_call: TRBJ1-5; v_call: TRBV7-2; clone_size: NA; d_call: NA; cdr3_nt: TGTGCCAGCAGCCCCTACAAGACAGGAAATCAGCCCCAGCATTTT; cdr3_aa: CASSPYKTGNQPQHF
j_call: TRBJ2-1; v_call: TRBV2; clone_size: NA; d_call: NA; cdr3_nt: TGTGCCAGCGGGGGACATAGCTCCTACAATGAGCAGTTCTTC; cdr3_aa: CASGGHSSYNEQFF
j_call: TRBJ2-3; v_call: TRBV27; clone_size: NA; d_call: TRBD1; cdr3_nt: TGTGCCAGCAGTCCTTGGGACAGGGGCACAGATACGCAGTATTTT; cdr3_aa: CASSPWDRGTDTQYF
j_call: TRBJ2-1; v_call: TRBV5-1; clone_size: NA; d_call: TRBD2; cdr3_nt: TGCGCCAGCAGCTCGGGCGGGAGAATATATGAGCAGTTCTTC; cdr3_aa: CASSSGGRIYEQFF
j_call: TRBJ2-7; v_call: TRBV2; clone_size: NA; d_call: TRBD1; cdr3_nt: TGTGCCAGCAGTGATGAGACAGGGATCTACGAGCAGTACTTC; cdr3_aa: CASSDETGIYEQYF
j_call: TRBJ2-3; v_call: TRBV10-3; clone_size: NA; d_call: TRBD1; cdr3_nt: TGTGCCATCAGGGGGACAGGGAAGACAGATACGCAGTATTTT; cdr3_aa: CAIRGTGKTDTQYF
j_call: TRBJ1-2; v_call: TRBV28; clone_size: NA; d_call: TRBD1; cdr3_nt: TGTGCCAGCAGTTTCCCAACAGGGGGTCTTGGCTACACCTTC; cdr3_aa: CASSFPTGGLGYTF
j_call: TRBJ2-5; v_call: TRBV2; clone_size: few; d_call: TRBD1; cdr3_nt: TGTGCCAGCAGTGGACAGGGGCAAGAGACCCAGTACTTC; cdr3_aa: CASSGQGQETQYF
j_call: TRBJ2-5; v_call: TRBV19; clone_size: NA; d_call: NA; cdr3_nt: NA; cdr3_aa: CASSISDSFLETQYF
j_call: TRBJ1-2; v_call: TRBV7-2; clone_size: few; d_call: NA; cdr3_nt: TGTGCCAGCAGCTTAGAGGGCGGGGCTGGCTACACCTTC; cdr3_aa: CASSLEGGAGYTF
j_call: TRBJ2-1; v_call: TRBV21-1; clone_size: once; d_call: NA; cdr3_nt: TGTGCCAGCAGCAAAGGGACTAGAAGGTACAATGAGCAGTTCTTC; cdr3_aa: CASSKGTRRYNEQFF
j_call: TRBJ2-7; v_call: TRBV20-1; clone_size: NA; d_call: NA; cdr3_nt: TGCAGTGCTCGGAGGGACCCCTTCTACGAGCAGTACTTC; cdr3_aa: CSARRDPFYEQYF
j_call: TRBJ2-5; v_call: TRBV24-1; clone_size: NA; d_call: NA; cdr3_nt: TGTGCCACCAGTGATCCACGGGACGGGGGGCTATCCCAGTACTTC; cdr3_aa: CATSDPRDGGLSQYF
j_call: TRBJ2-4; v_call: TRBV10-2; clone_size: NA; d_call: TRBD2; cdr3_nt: TGCGCCAGCCTAGCGGGATACGGGAACATTCAGTACTTC; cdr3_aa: CASLAGYGNIQYF
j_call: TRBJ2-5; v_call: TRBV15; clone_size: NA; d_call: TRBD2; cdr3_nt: TGTGCCACCAGCAGAGATGGGGGGGTAGGAACCCAGTACTTC; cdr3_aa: CATSRDGGVGTQYF